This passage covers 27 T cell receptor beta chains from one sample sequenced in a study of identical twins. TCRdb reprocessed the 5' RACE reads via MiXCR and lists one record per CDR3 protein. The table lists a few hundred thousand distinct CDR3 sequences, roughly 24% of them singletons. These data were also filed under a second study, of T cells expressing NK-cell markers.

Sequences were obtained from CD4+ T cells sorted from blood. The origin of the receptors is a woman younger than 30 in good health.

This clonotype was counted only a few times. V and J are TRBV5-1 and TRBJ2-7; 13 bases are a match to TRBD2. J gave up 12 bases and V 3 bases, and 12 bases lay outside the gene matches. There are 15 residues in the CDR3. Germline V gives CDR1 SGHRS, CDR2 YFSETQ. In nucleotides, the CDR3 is TGCGCCAGCAGCTGGACAAAGACTAGCGGGGGGCCCTGGTACTTC. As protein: CASSWTKTSGGPWYF.

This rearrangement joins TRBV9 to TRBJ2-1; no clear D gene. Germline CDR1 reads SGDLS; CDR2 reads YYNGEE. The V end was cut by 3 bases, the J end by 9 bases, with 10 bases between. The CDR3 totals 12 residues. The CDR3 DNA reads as TGTGCCAGCAGCGACCGGGCCCCTGAGCAGTTCTTC. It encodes CASSDRAPEQFF.

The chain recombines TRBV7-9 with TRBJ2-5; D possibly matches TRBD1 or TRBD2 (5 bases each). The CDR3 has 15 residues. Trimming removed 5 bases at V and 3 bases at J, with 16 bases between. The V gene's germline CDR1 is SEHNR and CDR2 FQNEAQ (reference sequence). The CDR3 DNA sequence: TGTGCCAGCAGCGGGGGTCTGTGGGGAAAAGAGACCCAGTACTTC. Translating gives CASSGGLWGKETQYF.

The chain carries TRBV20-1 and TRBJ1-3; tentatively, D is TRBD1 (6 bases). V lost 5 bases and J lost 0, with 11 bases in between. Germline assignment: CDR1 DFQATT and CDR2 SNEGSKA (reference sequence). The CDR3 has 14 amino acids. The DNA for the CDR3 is TGCAGTGCTCCCCGGACAGCCTCTGGAAACACCATATATTTT. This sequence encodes CSAPRTASGNTIYF.

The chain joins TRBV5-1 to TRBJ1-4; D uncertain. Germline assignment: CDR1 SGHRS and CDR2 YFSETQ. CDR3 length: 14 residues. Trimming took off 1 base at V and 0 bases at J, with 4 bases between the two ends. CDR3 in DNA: TGCGCCAGCAGCTTGTTGGCAACTAATGAAAAACTGTTTTTT. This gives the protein CASSLLATNEKLFF. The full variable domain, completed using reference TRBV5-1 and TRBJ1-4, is KAGVTQTPRYLIKTRGQQVTLSCSPISGHRSVSWYQQTPGQGLQFLFEYFSETQRNKGNFPGRFSGRQFSNSRSEMNVSTLELGDSALYLCASSLLATNEKLFFGSGTQLSVL.

The CDR3 reads CASRTRTGTDEAFF. CDR3 nucleotides: TGTGCCAGCAGAACTAGAACAGGGACTGACGAAGCTTTCTTT. V and J are TRBV11-3 and TRBJ1-1; tentative D call: TRBD1 (6 bases). The CDR3 is 14 residues long. The V gene lost 6 bases and the J gene lost 8 bases, with 19 bases spanning the gap. The V gene's germline CDR1 is SGHNT and CDR2 YENEEA. The whole variable domain, filled in from reference TRBV11-3 and TRBJ1-1, reads EAGVVQSPRYKIIEKKQPVAFWCNPISGHNTLYWYLQNLGQGPELLIRYENEEAVDDSQLPKDRFSAERLKGVDSTLKIQPAELGDSAVYLCASRTRTGTDEAFFGQGTRLTVV.

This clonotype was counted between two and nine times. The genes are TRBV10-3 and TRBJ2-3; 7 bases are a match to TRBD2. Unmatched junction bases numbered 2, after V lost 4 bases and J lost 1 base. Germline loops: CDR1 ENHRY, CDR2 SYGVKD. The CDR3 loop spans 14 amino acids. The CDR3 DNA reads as TGTGCCATCAGTGCCAGCGGGGGCACAGATACGCAGTATTTT. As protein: CAISASGGTDTQYF.

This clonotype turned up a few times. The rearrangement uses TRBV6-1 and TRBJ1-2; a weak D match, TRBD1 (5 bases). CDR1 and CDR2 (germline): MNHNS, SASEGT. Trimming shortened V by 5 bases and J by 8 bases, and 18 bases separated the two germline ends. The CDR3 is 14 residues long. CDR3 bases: TGTGCCAGCAGTCGAGTGGTGGGGGGATACGGCTACACCTTC. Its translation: CASSRVVGGYGYTF.

The CDR3 DNA follows: TGTGCCATCGGCCCTGGGGGCTGGAGCTCCTACGAGCAGTACTTC. Encoded protein: CAIGPGGWSSYEQYF. The rearrangement links TRBV5-3 to TRBJ2-7; weak D call: TRBD1 (6 bases). TRBV5-3 is marked as an open reading frame, function uncertain. The ends were cut back, 9 bases at V and 0 bases at J, with 19 bases in the middle. This CDR3 is built from 15 residues.

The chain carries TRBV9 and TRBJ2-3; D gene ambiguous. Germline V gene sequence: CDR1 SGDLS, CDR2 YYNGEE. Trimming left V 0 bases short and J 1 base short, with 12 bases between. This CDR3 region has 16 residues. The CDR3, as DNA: TGTGCCAGCAGCGTAGGAGTCGGGTGGGGCACAGATACGCAGTATTTT. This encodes CASSVGVGWGTDTQYF.

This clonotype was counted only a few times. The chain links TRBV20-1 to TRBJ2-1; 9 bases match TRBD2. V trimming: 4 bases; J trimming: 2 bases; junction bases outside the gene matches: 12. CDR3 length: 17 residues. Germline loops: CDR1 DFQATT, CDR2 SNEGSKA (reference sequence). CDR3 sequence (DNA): TGCAGTGCTATGGCTAGCGGGGCCTCCCGGACCTACAATGAGCAGTTCTTC. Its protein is CSAMASGASRTYNEQFF.

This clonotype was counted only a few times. The CDR3 region is CASSRGETEAFF. The CDR3 nucleotides are TGTGCCAGCAGCCGGGGGGAGACTGAAGCTTTCTTT. The J gene is TRBJ1-1, the V gene TRBV4-2; the D gene is possibly TRBD1 (5 bases). The ends were cut back, 4 bases at V and 5 bases at J, with 8 bases in the middle. The CDR3 runs to 12 residues. The germline V gene has CDR1 LGHNA and CDR2 YNFKEQ.

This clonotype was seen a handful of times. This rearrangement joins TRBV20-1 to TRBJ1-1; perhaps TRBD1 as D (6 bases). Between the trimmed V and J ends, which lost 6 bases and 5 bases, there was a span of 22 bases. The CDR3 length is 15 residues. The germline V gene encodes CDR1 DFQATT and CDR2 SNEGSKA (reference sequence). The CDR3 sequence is CSAWIPAGAGTEAFF. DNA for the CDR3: TGCAGTGCCTGGATACCGGCAGGGGCTGGGACTGAAGCTTTCTTT.

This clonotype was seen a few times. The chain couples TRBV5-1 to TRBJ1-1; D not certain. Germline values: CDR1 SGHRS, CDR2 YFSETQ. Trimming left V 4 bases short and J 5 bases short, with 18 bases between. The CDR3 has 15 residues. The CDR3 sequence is CASSNPMGSGTEAFF. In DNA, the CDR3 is TGCGCCAGCAGCAATCCGATGGGGTCGGGAACTGAAGCTTTCTTT.

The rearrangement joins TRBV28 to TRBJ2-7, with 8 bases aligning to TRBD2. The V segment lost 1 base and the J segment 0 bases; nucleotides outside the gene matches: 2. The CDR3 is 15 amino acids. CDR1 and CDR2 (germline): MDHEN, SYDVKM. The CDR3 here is CASSLYGTSSYEQYF. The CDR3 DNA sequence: TGTGCCAGCAGTTTATACGGGACTAGCTCCTACGAGCAGTACTTC.

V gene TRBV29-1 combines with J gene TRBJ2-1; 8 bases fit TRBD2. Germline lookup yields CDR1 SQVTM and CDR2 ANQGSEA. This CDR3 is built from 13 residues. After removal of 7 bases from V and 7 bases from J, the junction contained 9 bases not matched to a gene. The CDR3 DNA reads TGCAGCGCTGCGGGGGGCACGTGGAATGAGCAGTTCTTC. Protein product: CSAAGGTWNEQFF.

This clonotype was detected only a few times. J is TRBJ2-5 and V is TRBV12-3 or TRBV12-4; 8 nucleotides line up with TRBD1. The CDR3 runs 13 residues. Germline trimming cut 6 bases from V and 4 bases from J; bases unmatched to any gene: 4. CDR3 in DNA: TGTGCCAGCAGCACGGACAGGGCAGAGACCCAGTACTTC. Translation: CASSTDRAETQYF.

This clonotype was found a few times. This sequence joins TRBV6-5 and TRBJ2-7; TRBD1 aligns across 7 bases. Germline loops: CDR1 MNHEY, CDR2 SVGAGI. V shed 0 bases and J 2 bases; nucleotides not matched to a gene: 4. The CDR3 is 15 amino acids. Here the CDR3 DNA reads TGTGCCAGCAGTTACTCGACCGGGACAGCCTACGAGCAGTACTTC. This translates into CASSYSTGTAYEQYF.

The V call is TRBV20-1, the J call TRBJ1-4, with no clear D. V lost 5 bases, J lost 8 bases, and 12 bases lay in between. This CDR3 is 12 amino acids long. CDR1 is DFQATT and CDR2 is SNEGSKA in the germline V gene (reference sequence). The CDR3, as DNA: TGCAGTGCTTTTACATTTGAGGAAAAACTGTTTTTT. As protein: CSAFTFEEKLFF.

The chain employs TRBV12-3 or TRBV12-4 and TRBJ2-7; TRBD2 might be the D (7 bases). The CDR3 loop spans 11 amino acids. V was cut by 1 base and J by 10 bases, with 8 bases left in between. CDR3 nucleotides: TGTGCCAGCAGTTTAGGCGGGGGCCAGTACTTC. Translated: CASSLGGGQYF.

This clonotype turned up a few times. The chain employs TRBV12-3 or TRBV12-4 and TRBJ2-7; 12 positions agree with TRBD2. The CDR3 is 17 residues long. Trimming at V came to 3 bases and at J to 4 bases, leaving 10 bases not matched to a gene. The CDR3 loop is CASSFASGGAVAYEQYF. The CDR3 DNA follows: TGTGCCAGCAGTTTTGCTAGCGGGGGGGCCGTCGCTTACGAGCAGTACTTC.

The CDR3 DNA sequence: TGCAGTGCTAGAGATCGACCGGATGGGACCCAGTACTTC. Its translation is CSARDRPDGTQYF. V and J are TRBV20-1 and TRBJ2-5; D is unclear. Trimming took 0 bases from V and 7 from J, leaving 12 bases between them. This CDR3 spans 13 amino acids. Germline values: CDR1 DFQATT, CDR2 SNEGSKA (reference sequence).

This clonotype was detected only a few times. The CDR3 protein is CASSAGIYYEQYF. The CDR3 DNA follows: TGTGCCAGCAGTGCCGGCATTTACTACGAGCAGTACTTC. The V call is TRBV2, the J call TRBJ2-7; D gene ambiguous. Looked up from germline, CDR1 is SNHLY and CDR2 is FYNNEI. The V end lost 4 bases, the J end lost 3 bases, and 10 bases lay between the germline ends. The length of the CDR3 is 13 residues.

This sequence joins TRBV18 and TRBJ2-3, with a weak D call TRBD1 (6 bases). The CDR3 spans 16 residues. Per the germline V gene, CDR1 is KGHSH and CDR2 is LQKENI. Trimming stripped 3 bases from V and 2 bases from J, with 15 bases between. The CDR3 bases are TGTGCCAGCTCACCTCGAGCAGGACAGACCACAGATACGCAGTATTTT. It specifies CASSPRAGQTTDTQYF.

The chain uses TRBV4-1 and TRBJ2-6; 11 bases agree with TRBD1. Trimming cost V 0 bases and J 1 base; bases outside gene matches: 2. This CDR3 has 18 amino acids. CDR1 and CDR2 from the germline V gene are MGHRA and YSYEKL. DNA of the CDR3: TGCGCCAGCAGCCAAGAAGGACAGGGGGCGTCTGGGGCCAACGTCCTGACTTTC. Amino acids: CASSQEGQGASGANVLTF.

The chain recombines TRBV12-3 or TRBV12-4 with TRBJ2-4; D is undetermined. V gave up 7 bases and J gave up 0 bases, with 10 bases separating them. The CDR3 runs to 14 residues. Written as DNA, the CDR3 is TGTGCCAGCATGTTGGACCTAGCCAAAAACATTCAGTACTTC. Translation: CASMLDLAKNIQYF.

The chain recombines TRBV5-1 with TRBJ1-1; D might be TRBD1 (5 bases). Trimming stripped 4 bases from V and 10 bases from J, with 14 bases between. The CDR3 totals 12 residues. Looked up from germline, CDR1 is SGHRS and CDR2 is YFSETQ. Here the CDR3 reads CASSAQGTGAFF. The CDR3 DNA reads TGCGCCAGCAGCGCTCAGGGTACGGGAGCTTTCTTT.